These 8 T cell receptor beta chains share one sample of origin, sequenced in a study of T cell clonotyping in hematopoietic cell transplantation. The data were produced by immunoSEQ multiplex PCR, yet TCRdb's version contains in-frame clones alone and is incomplete. Among tens of thousands of clones, 94% were seen once, and the ten largest hold approximately 0.85%. The source material was peripheral blood mononuclear cells. The receptors come from a woman aged 50 to 65 in good health. Some clones in this sample may be carry-over from other donors' samples.

The genes are TRBV19 and TRBJ2-3, with TRBD2 matching 11 bases. CDR1 is LNHDA and CDR2 is SQIVND in the germline V gene (reference sequence). The length of the CDR3 is 15 residues. Losses at the gene ends were 0 bases for V and 7 bases for J; bases not matched to a gene: 3. For the CDR3, the DNA is TGTGCCAGTAGTATAGAAGCTAGCGGGGGGAATACGCAGTATTTT. This gives the protein CASSIEASGGNTQYF.

This sequence joins TRBV10-3 and TRBJ2-3; a weak D match, TRBD1 (6 bases). The germline V gene encodes CDR1 ENHRY and CDR2 SYGVKD. The CDR3 consists of 15 residues. Trimming took off 2 bases at V and 3 bases at J, with 12 bases between the two ends. The CDR3 DNA reads TGTGCCATCAGTGAGCGGACAGAAGCGACAGATACGCAGTATTTT. Its translation is CAISERTEATDTQYF.

The chain recombines TRBV2 with TRBJ1-6, with no clear D. Germline V gives CDR1 SNHLY, CDR2 FYNNEI. V dropped 6 bases and J dropped 7 bases, with 16 bases sitting between them. The CDR3 totals 15 residues. CDR3 residues: CASSREPLSNSPLHF. The CDR3 nucleotides are TGTGCCAGCAGCCGAGAGCCATTGTCCAATTCACCCCTCCACTTT.

This chain links TRBV10-3 with TRBJ2-1; weak D call: TRBD2 (5 bases). Trimming left V 0 bases short and J 3 bases short, with 6 bases between. CDR1 ENHRY and CDR2 SYGVKD come from the germline V gene. This CDR3 region has 14 residues. The CDR3 nucleotides are TGTGCCATCAGTGAGTCCAGCGGCTACAATGAGCAGTTCTTC. Translation gives CAISESSGYNEQFF.

The genes are TRBV27 and TRBJ1-4; possible D gene TRBD1, 6 bases. CDR3 length: 18 amino acids. CDR1 is MNHEY and CDR2 is SMNVEV in the germline V gene (reference sequence). V lost 1 base and J 0 bases, leaving 15 bases between the germline ends. CDR3 amino acids: CASSLFGQTRATNEKLFF. In DNA form, the CDR3 reads TGTGCCAGCAGTTTATTTGGACAGACTAGAGCAACTAATGAAAAACTGTTTTTT.

The table lists this clone with a count of one. The chain links TRBV28 to TRBJ1-5; 8 bases are a match to TRBD1. CDR1 is MDHEN and CDR2 is SYDVKM in the germline V gene. CDR3 length: 14 amino acids. The V and J ends lost 6 bases and 1 base, in that order; junction bases with no gene match: 2. CDR3 loop: CASRQGGSNQPQHF. In DNA form, the CDR3 reads TGTGCCAGCAGACAGGGGGGGAGCAATCAGCCCCAGCATTTT.

The rearrangement links TRBV30 to TRBJ1-4; 7 nucleotides match TRBD1. V shed 2 bases, J shed 5 bases, and the junction held 14 bases outside the gene matches. The CDR3 is 17 residues long. Germline CDR1 reads GTSNPN; CDR2 reads SVGIG (reference sequence). CDR3 bases: TGTGCCTGGAGTTTGGGAGCGGACAGGCAAAAGAATGAAAAACTGTTTTTT. This codes for CAWSLGADRQKNEKLFF.

The chain links TRBV28 to TRBJ1-5, with D unresolved. Germline lookup yields CDR1 MDHEN and CDR2 SYDVKM. CDR3 length: 15 amino acids. The V and J ends lost 8 bases and 1 base respectively, with 15 bases between them. The CDR3 region has the DNA TGTGCCAGCCGTAGCCAGGCCACCAGCAATCAGCCCCAGCATTTT. This codes for CASRSQATSNQPQHF.